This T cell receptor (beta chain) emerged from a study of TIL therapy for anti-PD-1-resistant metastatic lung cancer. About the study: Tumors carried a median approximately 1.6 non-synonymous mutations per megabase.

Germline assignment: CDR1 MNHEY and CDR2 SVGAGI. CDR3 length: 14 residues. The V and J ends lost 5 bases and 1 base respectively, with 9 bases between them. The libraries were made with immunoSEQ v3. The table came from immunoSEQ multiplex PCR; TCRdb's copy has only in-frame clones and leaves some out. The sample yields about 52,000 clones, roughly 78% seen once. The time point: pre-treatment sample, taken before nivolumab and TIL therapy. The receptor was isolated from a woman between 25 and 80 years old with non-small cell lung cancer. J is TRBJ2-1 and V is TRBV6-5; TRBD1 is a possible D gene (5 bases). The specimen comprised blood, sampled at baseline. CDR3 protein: CASSPQGSYNEQFF. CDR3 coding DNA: TGTGCCAGCAGTCCGCAGGGTTCCTACAATGAGCAGTTCTTC.